This TCR beta chain was recovered during a study of blood T cell repertoires in COVID-19. The ends lost 8 bases at V and 4 bases at J; junction bases unmatched: 4. Germline lookup yields CDR1 LGHDT and CDR2 YNNKEL (reference sequence). This CDR3 has 12 amino acids. Some clones are missing from TCRdb's copy, which holds only in-frame ones; the method was immunoSEQ multiplex PCR. The table includes 160,000 or so clones, roughly four fifths detected once. This rearrangement joins TRBV3-1 (or the pseudogene TRBV3-2) to TRBJ1-2, with TRBD1 matching 7 bases. The specimen sequenced was peripheral blood. This clonotype originated in a woman of 80 years or more with acute or convalescent COVID-19. The CDR3 nucleotides read TGTGCCAGCCAAGGGGGCATCTATGGCTACACCTTC. Amino acids: CASQGGIYGYTF.